This TCR beta chain was sequenced in a study of neoadjuvant anti-PD-1 for oral cavity cancer. Time point in this sample: after neoadjuvant nivolumab, at surgical resection. Germline loops: CDR1 SGHVS, CDR2 FQNEAQ. This CDR3 has 14 residues. Trimming stripped 1 base from V and 4 bases from J, with 11 bases between. Findings and caveats of the study: Each response group had just a few patients in TCR analyses. Treg/Th17 ratio rose with pretreatment blood and fell with post-treatment tumor TCRbeta clonality.

In regard to this clone: The target antigen is unknown.

Two replicates per tumor sample, mostly from 4.8 ug of genomic DNA. Sequencing used immunoSEQ multiplex PCR; TCRdb keeps in-frame clones, though not all of them. The table includes roughly 36,000 clones, more than 35% detected once. This sample comprised tumor tissue, obtained after nivolumab (anti-PD-1) treatment. V and J are TRBV7-8 and TRBJ2-7, with a weak D call TRBD1 (6 bases). This clonotype was obtained from a person aged 35-80 years with oral cavity squamous cell carcinoma. The CDR3 coding sequence is TGTGCCAGCAGCTTAGGGCAGGGGTTTTACGAGCAGTACTTC. Encoded protein: CASSLGQGFYEQYF.